The clone carrying this T cell receptor (beta chain) was recorded many times. Having ophthalmopathy, the donors showed moderate-to-severe activity, CAS ≥3 and NOSPECS ≥4, with disease lasting under 3 months. The data stem from a study of Graves' ophthalmopathy and Graves' hyperthyroidism. Per the germline V gene, CDR1 is MDHEN and CDR2 is SYDVKM. The CDR3 contains 15 residues. With 10 bases removed from V and 1 base from J, the gap between germline ends came to 17 bases. Amplifying from RNA transcripts, the study obtained TCR beta CDR3 regions. Investigators did first-round RT-PCR with HTBI primers, then second-round multiplex PCR. One entry per CDR3 protein, called by TCRdb with MiXCR from the multiplex PCR reads. This sample has around 470,000 distinct CDR3 sequences; about 15% occur once, and the top ten carry 9.8%.

V usage is TRBV28 and J usage is TRBJ1-5; D unresolved. This TCR was sampled from a woman younger than 45 with Graves' ophthalmopathy. The sequencing sample was made of blood. In DNA, the CDR3 is TGTGCCACCACGCTGCTTAAAAGGAGCAATCAGCCCCAGCATTTT. Amino acid sequence: CATTLLKRSNQPQHF.